The following is a TCR beta chain sequence with its context. The data were taken from a study of PD-1 blockade in mismatch repair-deficient tumors. About the research overall: Patients had approximately 13 mismatch repair-deficient cancer types and were previously treated and progressing.

TCRs were sequenced from a few patients responding to pembrolizumab. Some clones are missing from TCRdb's copy, which holds only in-frame ones; the method was immunoSEQ multiplex PCR. This table has about 22,000 clones, roughly four fifths appearing once. CDR1 and CDR2 (germline): MDHEN, SYDVKM. The CDR3 spans 17 residues. Unmatched junction bases numbered 16, after V lost 6 bases and J lost 6 bases. The source is an adult with mismatch repair-deficient cancer. The chain combines TRBV28 with TRBJ2-2, with 7 bases fitting TRBD1. The material sequenced was peripheral blood, taken 2 weeks after starting pembrolizumab. DNA for the CDR3: TGTGCCAGCAGCCCGATACTCTCCCTGACAGGGTCCGGGGAGCTGTTTTTT. The encoded protein is CASSPILSLTGSGELFF.